The T cell receptor (beta chain) under discussion was sequenced for a study of blood T cell repertoires in COVID-19. The overall study: Sources were T cells, B-cell-depleted T cells, or PBMCs; the material itself was cDNA or gDNA.

V dropped 6 bases and J dropped 5 bases, with 10 bases sitting between them. Germline V gene data show CDR1 as MNHNY and CDR2 as SVGAGI (reference sequence). This CDR3 is 12 amino acids long. In the source study's methods: Nucleated cell number was recorded as an estimate derived from reference gene primer amplification. Here immunoSEQ multiplex PCR was the method, and the copy in TCRdb shows in-frame clones only, minus some. The DNA gave D and trimming, while V, J and clone size come from that table. In the table there are roughly 50,000 clones, around 84% of which are singletons. Sequencing was done on a sample of peripheral blood. The TCR was taken from a woman at least 80 years old with acute or convalescent COVID-19. The chain combines TRBV6-6 with TRBJ1-1; D not certain. The CDR3 loop is CASRVEETEAFF. The CDR3 DNA reads as TGTGCCAGCAGAGTAGAGGAAACTGAAGCTTTCTTT.